This TCR beta chain appears in the sequencing data of a study of shared clonotypes between healthy human individuals. V lost 4 bases to trimming and J lost 0 bases; unmatched junction nucleotides: 14. Germline V CDR1 and CDR2: ENHRY, SYGVKD. The CDR3 extends over 19 amino acids. Notes on the study in general: Relative to clonotypes present in all four donors, those not shared had lower generation probabilities. With several donors compared, approximately 5.5% of naive CD4 clonotypes were shared. Sampling included only blood; tissue repertoires likely differ.

As for this clone: Its target is unknown.

The study ran the assay at deep level. TCRdb keeps only in-frame clones here, not all; method: immunoSEQ multiplex PCR. The table lists about 2.4 million clones, 90% to 95% of them singletons. The TCR sequence derives from a man younger than 35 in good health. Some clones in this sample may be carry-over from other donors' samples. Input material: naive CD4+ T cells from PBMCs. Subset indicated: CD45RA+ positively selected. The V gene is TRBV10-3, the J gene TRBJ2-1, with 8 bases matching TRBD2. The CDR3 DNA reads as TGTGCCATCAGTGCTTCAAGCGGGAGCTTATTGAGCTCCTACAATGAGCAGTTCTTC. It translates to CAISASSGSLLSSYNEQFF.